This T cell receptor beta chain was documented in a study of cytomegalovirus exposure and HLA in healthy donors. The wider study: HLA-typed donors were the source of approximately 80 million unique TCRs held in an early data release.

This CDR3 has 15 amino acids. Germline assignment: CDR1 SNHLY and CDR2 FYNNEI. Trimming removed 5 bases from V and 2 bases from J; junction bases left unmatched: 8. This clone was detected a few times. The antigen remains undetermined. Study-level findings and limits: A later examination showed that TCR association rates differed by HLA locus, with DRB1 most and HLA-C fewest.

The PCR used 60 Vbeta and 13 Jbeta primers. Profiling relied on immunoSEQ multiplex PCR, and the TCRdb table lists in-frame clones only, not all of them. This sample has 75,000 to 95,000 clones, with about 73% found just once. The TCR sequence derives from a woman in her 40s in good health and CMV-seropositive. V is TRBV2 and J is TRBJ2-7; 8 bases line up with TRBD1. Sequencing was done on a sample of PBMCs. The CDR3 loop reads CASSRSRTGTYEQYF. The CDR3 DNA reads TGTGCCAGCAGTCGATCCAGGACAGGGACCTACGAGCAGTACTTC.